What follows describes a single T cell receptor (beta chain). The germline gives CDR1 LGHNA, CDR2 YSLEER. Trimming took off 1 base at V and 3 bases at J, with 10 bases between the two ends. The CDR3 spans 14 residues. In the authors' workflow: Amplification of reference gene primers was used by the study to estimate nucleated cell counts. Only in-frame clones appear in the TCRdb table, and some are missing; sequencing was by immunoSEQ multiplex PCR. The V and J calls and clone size come from that table; D and trimming were worked out from the DNA. The sample records 90,000 to 100,000 clones, 87% being singletons. The source of the sample is a study of blood T cell repertoires in COVID-19.

The sequence derives from a woman in her sixties with COVID-19, enrolled during active disease. The V gene is TRBV4-3, the J gene TRBJ2-7; D possibly corresponds to TRBD2 (5 bases). The material sequenced was peripheral blood. Here the CDR3 reads CASSQGNGIYEQYF. The CDR3 DNA follows: TGCGCCAGCAGCCAAGGGAACGGGATCTACGAGCAGTACTTC.